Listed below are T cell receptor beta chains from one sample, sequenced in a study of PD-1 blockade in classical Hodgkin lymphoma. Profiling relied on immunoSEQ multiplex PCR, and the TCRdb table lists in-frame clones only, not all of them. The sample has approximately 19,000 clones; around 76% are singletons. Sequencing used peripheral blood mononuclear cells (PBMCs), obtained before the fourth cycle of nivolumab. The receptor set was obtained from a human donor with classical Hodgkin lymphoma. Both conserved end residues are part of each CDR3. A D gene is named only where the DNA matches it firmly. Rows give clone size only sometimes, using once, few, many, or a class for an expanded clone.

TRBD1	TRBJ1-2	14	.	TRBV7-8	TGTGCCAGCAGCTTACTCGGGGACAGCTATGGCTACACCTTC	CASSLLGDSYGYTF
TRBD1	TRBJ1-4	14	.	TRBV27	TGTGCCAGCAGATCGGGACAGGGAGGAGAAAAACTGTTTTTT	CASRSGQGGEKLFF
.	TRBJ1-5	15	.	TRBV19	TGTGCCAGTAGTGCTTCACAGACACCGAATCAGCCCCAGCATTTT	CASSASQTPNQPQHF
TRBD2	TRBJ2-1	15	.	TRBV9	TGTGCCAGCAGCGTAGCTTCCCTAGCGGGAGTTGAGCAGTTCTTC	CASSVASLAGVEQFF
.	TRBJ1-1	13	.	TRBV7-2	TGTGCCAGCAGCTTATCGCTGAACACTGAAGCTTTCTTT	CASSLSLNTEAFF
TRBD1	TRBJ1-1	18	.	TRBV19	TGTGCCAGTAGTATAGGCCGGACAGGGGACGCCCGTGGCACTGAAGCTTTCTTT	CASSIGRTGDARGTEAFF
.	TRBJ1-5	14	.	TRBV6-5	TGTGCCAGCAGTTACCGCCATCGTAGTCAGCCCCAGCATTTT	CASSYRHRSQPQHF
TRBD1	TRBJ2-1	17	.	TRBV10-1	TGCGCCAGCAGTCCTAGCGCGGACAGGGTCGGGGACAATGAGCAGTTCTTC	CASSPSADRVGDNEQFF
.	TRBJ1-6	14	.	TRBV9	TGTGCCAGCAGCGTTCGCTCTTATAATTCACCCCTCCACTTT	CASSVRSYNSPLHF
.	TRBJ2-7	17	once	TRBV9	TGTGCCAGCAGCGCGGACGGGCGGTCTAGGCCCAGCTACGAGCAGTACTTC	CASSADGRSRPSYEQYF
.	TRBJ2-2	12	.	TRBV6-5	TGTGCCAGCAGCCTACGCACCGGGGAGCTGTTTTTT	CASSLRTGELFF
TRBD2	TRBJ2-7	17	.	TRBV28	TGTGCCAGCAGTCCCATACCGGGACTAGCGGTAGGTTACGAGCAGTACTTC	CASSPIPGLAVGYEQYF
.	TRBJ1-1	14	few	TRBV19	TGTGCCAGTAGTATAATCGGGGTGGGTACTGAAGCTTTCTTT	CASSIIGVGTEAFF
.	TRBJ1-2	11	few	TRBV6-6	TGTGCCAGCCACAGCAACTATGGCTACACCTTC	CASHSNYGYTF
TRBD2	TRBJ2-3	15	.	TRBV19	TGTGCCAGTAGTTCGGGACTAGCGGGGAGGGATACGCAGTATTTT	CASSSGLAGRDTQYF
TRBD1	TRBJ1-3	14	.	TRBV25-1	TGTGCCAGCAGTGGACAGGGGGCGCGTAACACCATATATTTT	CASSGQGARNTIYF
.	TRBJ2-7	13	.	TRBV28	TGTGCCAGCAGTTTGATCATAAGATACGAGCAGTACTTC	CASSLIIRYEQYF
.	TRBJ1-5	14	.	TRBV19	TGTGCCAGTAGTATCAGGGGCTTGGGTCAGCCCCAGCATTTT	CASSIRGLGQPQHF
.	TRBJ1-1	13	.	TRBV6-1	TGTGCCAGCAGTGCATGGACAGCGGTTGAAGCTTTCTTT	CASSAWTAVEAFF
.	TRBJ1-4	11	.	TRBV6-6	TGTGCCAGCAGGTCCAATGAAAAACTGTTTTTT	CASRSNEKLFF
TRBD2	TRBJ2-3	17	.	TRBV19	TGTGCCAGTAGTTGGACTAGCGGGGGGGCCAGCACAGATACGCAGTATTTT	CASSWTSGGASTDTQYF
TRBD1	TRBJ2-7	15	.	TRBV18	TGTGCCAGCTCACCGTCGCAGGGGGCGATTTACGAGCAGTACTTC	CASSPSQGAIYEQYF
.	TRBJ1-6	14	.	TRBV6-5	TGTGCCAGCAGGGTTTCCGCGGATAATTCACCCCTCCACTTT	CASRVSADNSPLHF
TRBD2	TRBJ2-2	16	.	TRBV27	TGTGCCAGCAGTTTAAGGGCGGGAGTGGGCACCGGGGAGCTGTTTTTT	CASSLRAGVGTGELFF
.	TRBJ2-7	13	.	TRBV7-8	TGTGCCAGCAGCTTAGCTTTGACCTACGAGCAGTACTTC	CASSLALTYEQYF
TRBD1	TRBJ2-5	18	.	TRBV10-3	TGTGCCATCAGTGAGTCGAGTGGGGCGGGACAGGGTACGGAGACCCAGTACTTC	CAISESSGAGQGTETQYF
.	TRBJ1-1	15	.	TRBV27	TGTGCCAGCAGATCACTCGGGCTGCTGGACACTGAAGCTTTCTTT	CASRSLGLLDTEAFF
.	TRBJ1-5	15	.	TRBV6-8	TGTGCCGGCCCGGCCCAGGGATGGGTGTATCAGCCCCAGCATTTT	CAGPAQGWVYQPQHF
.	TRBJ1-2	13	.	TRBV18	TGTGCCAGCTCACCTATGGCTATTGATGGCTACACCTTC	CASSPMAIDGYTF
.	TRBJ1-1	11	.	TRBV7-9	TGTGCCGGGGGACGGAACACTGAAGCTTTCTTT	CAGGRNTEAFF
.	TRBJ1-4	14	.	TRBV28	TGTGCCAGCAGTATCAGGGTTTTGAATGAAAAACTGTTTTTT	CASSIRVLNEKLFF
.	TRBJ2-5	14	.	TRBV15	TGTGCCACCAGCAGAGATAAAGGGCAAGAGACCCAGTACTTC	CATSRDKGQETQYF
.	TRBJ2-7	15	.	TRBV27	TGTGCCAGCAGTTTATCCCGTTCACGCGAGCACGAGCAGTACTTC	CASSLSRSREHEQYF
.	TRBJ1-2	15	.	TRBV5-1	TGCGCCAGCAGCTTTGAGGGGCGCAGGGACTATGGCTACACCTTC	CASSFEGRRDYGYTF
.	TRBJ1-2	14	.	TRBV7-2	TGTGCCAGCAACCCTTCGGGCGAGAACTATGGCTACACCTTC	CASNPSGENYGYTF
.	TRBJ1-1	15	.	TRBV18	TGTGCCAGCTCACCACTGGGGGTCTCGGGCACTGAAGCTTTCTTT	CASSPLGVSGTEAFF
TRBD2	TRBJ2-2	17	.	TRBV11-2	TGTGCCAGCAGAGGGCTAGCGGGAGGGCCGGGCACCGGGGAGCTGTTTTTT	CASRGLAGGPGTGELFF
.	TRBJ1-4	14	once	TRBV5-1	TGCGCCAGCAGCTTGGCCATATCCCCCCAAAAACTGTTTTTT	CASSLAISPQKLFF
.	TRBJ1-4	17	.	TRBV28	TGTGCCAGCAGTGACGAAAATACAGCTGCAACTAATGAAAAACTGTTTTTT	CASSDENTAATNEKLFF
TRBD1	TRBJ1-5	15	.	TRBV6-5	TGTGCCAGCAGGCCCACAGGGGTTAGCAATCAGCCCCAGCATTTT	CASRPTGVSNQPQHF
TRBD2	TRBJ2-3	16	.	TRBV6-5	TGTGCCAGCAGTTACCTTGCTAGCGGGGGAGTAGTTACGCAGTATTTT	CASSYLASGGVVTQYF